This entry lists 29 T cell receptor beta chains sequenced from one sample in a study of blood T cell repertoires in COVID-19. The protocol was immunoSEQ multiplex PCR, while the TCRdb copy is restricted to in-frame clones and leaves out a portion. The data show a few hundred thousand clones, with approximately 86% seen just once and roughly 2.3% held by the top ten. The material sequenced was peripheral blood. The receptor set was obtained from a man younger than 30 with active or convalescent COVID-19.

The chain couples TRBV6-1 to TRBJ2-7; 9 nucleotides align to TRBD1. Germline V gene data show CDR1 as MNHNS and CDR2 as SASEGT. V shed 2 bases and J 2 bases; nucleotides not matched to a gene: 4. This CDR3 has 15 amino acids. This CDR3 reads CASSESGTGTYEQYF. The CDR3 DNA reads TGTGCCAGCAGTGAATCCGGGACAGGGACCTACGAGCAGTACTTC.

The V call is TRBV5-4, the J call TRBJ2-5; TRBD1 matches at 12 bases. CDR1 and CDR2 from the germline V gene are SGHNT and YYREEE (reference sequence). The CDR3 extends over 15 amino acids. J gave up 4 bases and V 3 bases, and 4 bases lay outside the gene matches. CDR3 region: CASSWDRGRAETQYF. The CDR3 coding sequence is TGTGCCAGCAGCTGGGACAGGGGGCGCGCAGAGACCCAGTACTTC.

The V call is TRBV6-6, the J call TRBJ2-7; TRBD2 agrees at 11 bases. CDR3 length equals 15 residues. V dropped 6 bases and J dropped 0; count of bases not matched to a gene: 4. CDR1 is MNHNY, CDR2 SVGAGI, per germline (reference sequence). This CDR3 is CASRQTSGDSYEQYF. CDR3 bases: TGTGCCAGCAGACAGACTAGCGGGGACTCCTACGAGCAGTACTTC.

This clone was counted once. The V call is TRBV4-3, the J call TRBJ1-4, with D tentatively TRBD1 (5 bases). V gave up 0 bases and J gave up 8 bases, with 10 bases separating them. The germline V gene has CDR1 LGHNA and CDR2 YSLEER. The CDR3 loop spans 14 amino acids. As DNA, the CDR3 is TGCGCCAGCAGCCAAGATGGACACCACGAAAAACTGTTTTTT. Its translation is CASSQDGHHEKLFF.

The chain employs TRBV7-6 and TRBJ1-3; D perhaps matches TRBD1 (5 bases). This CDR3 comprises 14 residues. Germline CDR1 reads SGHVS; CDR2 reads FNYEAQ. V was clipped by 5 bases and J by 2 bases, with 10 bases between them. In DNA, the CDR3 is TGTGCCAGCAGCGCCCTAGGGGCTGGAAACACCATATATTTT. Translated, it gives CASSALGAGNTIYF. Combining the CDR3 with reference TRBV7-6 and TRBJ1-3 gives the whole variable domain GAGVSQSPRYKVTKRGQDVALRCDPISGHVSLYWYRQALGQGPEFLTYFNYEAQQDKSGLPNDRFSAERPEGSISTLTIQRTEQRDSAMYRCASSALGAGNTIYFGEGSWLTVV.

This clone was seen a single time. V and J are TRBV24-1 and TRBJ2-3; 7 nucleotides line up with TRBD1. There are 16 residues in the CDR3. With V trimmed by 4 bases and J by 1 base, 7 bases remained unmatched. Per the germline V gene, CDR1 is KGHDR and CDR2 is SFDVKD. CDR3 sequence reads: CATSDRGQVGTDTQYF. The CDR3 DNA sequence: TGTGCCACCAGTGACCGTGGACAGGTTGGCACAGATACGCAGTATTTT.

The chain is built from TRBV5-1 and TRBJ2-5; D might be TRBD2 (6 bases). The germline V gene has CDR1 SGHRS and CDR2 YFSETQ. CDR3 length equals 17 residues. Trimming took off 0 bases at V and 5 bases at J, with 20 bases between the two ends. The chain's CDR3 is CASSLGTSGTAGETQYF. The CDR3 coding sequence is TGCGCCAGCAGCTTGGGGACGTCCGGGACCGCGGGGGAGACCCAGTACTTC.

The genes are TRBV2 and TRBJ2-6, with a tentative D call TRBD1 (6 bases). V lost 10 bases, J lost 0 bases, and 13 bases lay in between. The CDR3 extends over 15 amino acids. Germline V gives CDR1 SNHLY, CDR2 FYNNEI. Here the CDR3 reads CAIQGYGSGANVLTF. The DNA of the CDR3 is TGTGCCATCCAGGGGTACGGCTCTGGGGCCAACGTCCTGACTTTC. Variable domain in full (rest from reference TRBV2 and TRBJ2-6): EPEVTQTPSHQVTQMGQEVILRCVPISNHLYFYWYRQILGQKVEFLVSFYNNEISEKSEIFDDQFSVERPDGSNFTLKIRSTKLEDSAMYFCAIQGYGSGANVLTFGAGSRLTVL.

About this clone: Other DNA sequences of this sample code for an identical CDR3. The CDR3 region has the DNA TGTGCCAGCAGCGTCGGCGGGGGAGATTATGGCTACACCTTC. This codes for CASSVGGGDYGYTF. The rearrangement links TRBV9 to TRBJ1-2; D may be TRBD1 (5 bases). V lost 2 bases, J lost 5 bases, and 13 bases lay in between. The CDR3 is 14 amino acids. Germline loops: CDR1 SGDLS, CDR2 YYNGEE.

This sequence joins TRBV28 and TRBJ1-1, with 7 bases lining up with TRBD1. There are 16 residues in the CDR3. CDR1 MDHEN and CDR2 SYDVKM come from the germline V gene. V lost 6 bases to trimming and J lost 5 bases; unmatched junction nucleotides: 15. The CDR3 coding sequence is TGTGCCAGCAGCCCTGGACCCCGAGGGGGCCGGACTGAAGCTTTCTTT. This translates into CASSPGPRGGRTEAFF.

In regard to this clone: One end of the junction does not line up with germline, which may come from a read error. The chain employs TRBV3-1 (or the pseudogene TRBV3-2) and TRBJ1-1, with TRBD1 matching over 7 bases. The germline gives CDR1 LGHDT, CDR2 YNNKEL (reference sequence). This CDR3 is built from 14 residues. This chain's CDR3 is CASRQETGSTEAFF. CDR3 nucleotides: TGTGCCAGCAGACAAGAGACAGGGTCCACTGAAGCTTTCTTT.

The chain employs TRBV9 and TRBJ2-2; TRBD2 is a possible D gene (5 bases). Trimming stripped 4 bases from V and 2 bases from J, with 21 bases between. Germline loops: CDR1 SGDLS, CDR2 YYNGEE. This CDR3 has 18 residues. CDR3 region: CASSPLSAWTLNTGELFF. Here the CDR3 DNA reads TGTGCCAGCAGCCCCTTATCAGCCTGGACTCTTAACACCGGGGAGCTGTTTTTT.

This chain uses TRBV11-2 with TRBJ2-7; 8 bases are shared with TRBD2. The CDR3 consists of 16 residues. Germline loops: CDR1 SGHAT, CDR2 FQNNGV. With V trimmed by 1 base and J by 4 bases, 9 bases remained unmatched. CDR3 sequence (DNA): TGTGCCAGCAGCTTAGGTAAAGAGCGGGGGATGTACGAGCAGTACTTC. Encoded protein: CASSLGKERGMYEQYF. The complete variable domain, with remaining parts taken from reference TRBV11-2 and TRBJ2-7, reads EAGVAQSPRYKIIEKRQSVAFWCNPISGHATLYWYQQILGQGPKLLIQFQNNGVVDDSQLPKDRFSAERLKGVDSTLKIQPAKLEDSAVYLCASSLGKERGMYEQYFGPGTRLTVT.

The chain combines TRBV21-1 with TRBJ2-7; the table's D call of TRBD1 was not tested on the DNA. TRBV21-1 is deemed a pseudogene. The length of the CDR3 is 16 residues. The CDR3 DNA is TGTGCCAGCAGCAAGTCCCCTAACAGGGTCTCCTACGAGCAGTACTTC. Amino acids: CASSKSPNRVSYEQYF.

J is TRBJ1-6 and V is TRBV6-4; no firm D call. The CDR3 is 13 residues long. Per the germline V gene, CDR1 is MRHNA and CDR2 is SNTAGT. Trimming pared 2 bases from V and 5 bases from J, leaving 4 bases between. The DNA for the CDR3 is TGTGCCAGCAGTGACGGAGATAATTCACCCCTCCACTTT. Its protein product is CASSDGDNSPLHF.

V and J are TRBV7-9 and TRBJ1-1; D is unresolved. In germline, CDR1 is SEHNR, CDR2 FQNEAQ (reference sequence). V was clipped by 3 bases and J by 3 bases, with 5 bases between them. The CDR3 has 12 residues. CDR3 region: CASSFGDTEAFF. As DNA, the CDR3 is TGTGCCAGCAGCTTCGGGGACACTGAAGCTTTCTTT.

This rearrangement joins TRBV11-2 to TRBJ1-4; 7 bases match TRBD1. The CDR3 is 14 residues long. Trimming at V came to 1 base and at J to 12 bases, leaving 8 bases not matched to a gene. Germline V gives CDR1 SGHAT, CDR2 FQNNGV. CDR3 in DNA: TGTGCCAGCAGCTTAGGACAGGGAGGAAGGGAACTGTTTTTT. Translated, it gives CASSLGQGGRELFF.

This chain links TRBV10-1 with TRBJ2-2; 8 bases agree with TRBD2. Germline V gene sequence: CDR1 WNHNN, CDR2 SYGVQD (reference sequence). V lost 2 bases to trimming and J lost 1 base; unmatched junction nucleotides: 6. The CDR3 loop spans 17 amino acids. CDR3 coding DNA: TGCGCCAGCAGTGAGACGGTAGCGGGGCTGAACACCGGGGAGCTGTTTTTT. Translated, it gives CASSETVAGLNTGELFF.

This clone was recorded once. The chain uses TRBV4-3 and TRBJ2-1; D perhaps matches TRBD2 (5 bases). The CDR3 totals 14 residues. V gave up 1 base and J gave up 7 bases, with 11 bases separating them. CDR1 is LGHNA, CDR2 YSLEER, per germline. For the CDR3, the DNA is TGCGCCAGCAGCCAAGCTGGTACTAGAAATGAGCAGTTCTTC. Residues: CASSQAGTRNEQFF.

This clone was detected only a few times. The conserved closing phenylalanine or tryptophan is absent in this CDR3, likely reflecting a read error. Because the CDR3's place on the DNA is in doubt, the DNA is left out and the CDR3 is given as listed by TCRdb. The chain links TRBV3-1 (or the pseudogene TRBV3-2) to TRBJ1-1; the table's D call TRBD1 went unverified against the DNA. The CDR3 totals 12 residues, both ends included. CDR1 is LGHDT, CDR2 YNNKEL, per germline (reference sequence). This chain's CDR3 is CASSQDLSGQVL.

This clone was found once. The chain uses TRBV29-1 and TRBJ2-1; weak D call: TRBD1 (6 bases). Trimming removed 6 bases from V and 1 base from J, with 13 bases in between. The CDR3 is 14 amino acids. Germline V gives CDR1 SQVTM, CDR2 ANQGSEA. CDR3 loop: CSVHRVGSYNEQFF. CDR3 sequence (DNA): TGCAGCGTCCACAGGGTTGGGTCCTACAATGAGCAGTTCTTC.

In the case of this clone: Distinct nucleotide sequences in the sample also encode this CDR3. The chain combines TRBV29-1 with TRBJ2-2, with D possibly being TRBD1 (5 bases). The germline V gene has CDR1 SQVTM and CDR2 ANQGSEA. The V end lost 6 bases, the J end lost 0 bases, and 11 bases lay between the germline ends. This CDR3 has 14 residues. The CDR3 DNA follows: TGCAGCGTGAAGACAGCTTCGAACACCGGGGAGCTGTTTTTT. This translates into CSVKTASNTGELFF.

This chain connects TRBV7-8 to TRBJ2-3, with D perhaps matching TRBD2 (6 bases). This CDR3 has 17 amino acids. Germline CDR1 and CDR2: SGHVS and FQNEAQ. V was pared by 1 base and J by 2 bases, with 16 bases between. The CDR3 region is CASSLGPSVSFTDTQYF. The DNA for the CDR3 is TGTGCCAGCAGCTTAGGTCCTAGCGTCAGTTTCACAGATACGCAGTATTTT.

The chain combines TRBV19 with TRBJ2-7; possibly TRBD2 for D (6 bases). Germline lookup yields CDR1 LNHDA and CDR2 SQIVND (reference sequence). The ends were cut back, 3 bases at V and 6 bases at J, with 15 bases in the middle. The CDR3 runs 14 residues. CDR3 coding DNA: TGTGCCAGTAGTATTTTCGGGAGTTCGGGCGAGCAGTACTTC. It codes for CASSIFGSSGEQYF.

The chain combines TRBV7-6 with TRBJ2-1; 8 nucleotides line up with TRBD2. Germline V gene data show CDR1 as SGHVS and CDR2 as FNYEAQ. J lost 0 bases, V lost 4 bases, and 5 bases had no gene match. This CDR3 region has 16 residues. This chain's CDR3 is CASSSTGTSSYNEQFF. Here the CDR3 DNA reads TGTGCCAGCAGCTCCACCGGGACTAGCTCCTACAATGAGCAGTTCTTC. Using reference TRBV7-6 and TRBJ2-1 for the parts outside the CDR3, the full variable domain is GAGVSQSPRYKVTKRGQDVALRCDPISGHVSLYWYRQALGQGPEFLTYFNYEAQQDKSGLPNDRFSAERPEGSISTLTIQRTEQRDSAMYRCASSSTGTSSYNEQFFGPGTRLTVL.

The chain links TRBV5-5 to TRBJ1-4; unclear D gene. Trimming took 0 bases from V and 0 from J, leaving 9 bases between them. CDR3 size: 16 residues. The germline CDR1 and CDR2 sequences are SGHKS and YYEKEE (reference sequence). The CDR3 DNA follows: TGTGCCAGCAGCTTGGTTCGCGGAGCAACTAATGAAAAACTGTTTTTT. Translation: CASSLVRGATNEKLFF.

The chain joins TRBV28 to TRBJ1-2; tentatively, D is TRBD1 (5 bases). Germline V gene sequence: CDR1 MDHEN, CDR2 SYDVKM. Trimming shortened V by 5 bases and J by 7 bases, and 14 bases separated the two germline ends. The CDR3 length is 13 residues. CDR3 nucleotides: TGTGCCAGCAGTCCCAGACAGCCCCCTGGCTACACCTTC. Protein product: CASSPRQPPGYTF.

The chain is built from TRBV28 and TRBJ2-3; 7 bases fit TRBD2. CDR1 and CDR2 from the germline V gene are MDHEN and SYDVKM. V lost 3 bases to trimming and J lost 3 bases; unmatched junction nucleotides: 3. This CDR3 has 14 amino acids. This CDR3 reads CASSLPLATDTQYF. CDR3 nucleotides: TGTGCCAGCAGTTTGCCACTAGCGACAGATACGCAGTATTTT.

V usage is TRBV5-1 and J usage is TRBJ2-2; 12 positions match TRBD1. CDR1 is SGHRS and CDR2 is YFSETQ in the germline V gene. V trimming: 3 bases; J trimming: 0 bases; junction bases outside the gene matches: 9. The CDR3 covers 19 residues. The CDR3 region has the DNA TGCGCCAGCAGCTCAGACCCCGGGACAGGGGGCGCGAACACCGGGGAGCTGTTTTTT. Protein product: CASSSDPGTGGANTGELFF. Full variable domain (remainder filled in from reference TRBV5-1 and TRBJ2-2): KAGVTQTPRYLIKTRGQQVTLSCSPISGHRSVSWYQQTPGQGLQFLFEYFSETQRNKGNFPGRFSGRQFSNSRSEMNVSTLELGDSALYLCASSSDPGTGGANTGELFFGEGSRLTVL.